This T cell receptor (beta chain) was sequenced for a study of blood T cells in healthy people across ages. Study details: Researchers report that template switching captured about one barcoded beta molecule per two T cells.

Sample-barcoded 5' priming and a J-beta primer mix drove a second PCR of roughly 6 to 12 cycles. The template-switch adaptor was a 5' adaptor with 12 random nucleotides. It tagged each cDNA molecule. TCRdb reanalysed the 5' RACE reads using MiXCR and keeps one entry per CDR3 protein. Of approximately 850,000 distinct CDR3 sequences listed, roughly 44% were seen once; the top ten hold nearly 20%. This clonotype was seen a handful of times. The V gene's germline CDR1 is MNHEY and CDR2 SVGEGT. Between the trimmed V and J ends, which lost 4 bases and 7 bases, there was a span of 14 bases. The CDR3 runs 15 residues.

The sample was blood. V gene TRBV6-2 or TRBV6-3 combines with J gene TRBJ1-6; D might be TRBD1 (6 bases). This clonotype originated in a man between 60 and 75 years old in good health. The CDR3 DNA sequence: TGTGCCAGCAGTTCTCTGGGGGCGCGAAATTCACCCCTCCACTTT. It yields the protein CASSSLGARNSPLHF.